Sequencing of this T cell receptor (beta chain) was carried out in a study of long-term antiretroviral therapy in people with HIV. Runs used v3.0 of the immunoSEQ assay and were done at survey level. Measured with immunoSEQ multiplex PCR; TCRdb has only the in-frame clones, and not every one. The table records approximately 35,000 clones, 65% to 80% of them present only once. The study's findings and limits: Once patients were on ART, diversity went higher but still fell short of transplant donor controls. Pre-ART clonal expansions dominated every time point's repertoire.

CDR3 length: 17 residues. V gave up 1 base and J gave up 0 bases, with 13 bases separating them. CDR1 LGHNT and CDR2 FRNRAP come from the germline V gene. Remarks on this clone: Its antigen remains unknown.

This chain links TRBV12-5 with TRBJ1-5, with D perhaps matching TRBD1 (6 bases). The sample in question was unsorted PBMCs, obtained 2 years after starting antiretroviral therapy. This sequence originates from a woman aged 45-65 years with HIV. In DNA, the CDR3 is TGTGCTAGTGGTTTGGCCTCGAAACAGGGTAGCAATCAGCCCCAGCATTTT. Its protein is CASGLASKQGSNQPQHF.